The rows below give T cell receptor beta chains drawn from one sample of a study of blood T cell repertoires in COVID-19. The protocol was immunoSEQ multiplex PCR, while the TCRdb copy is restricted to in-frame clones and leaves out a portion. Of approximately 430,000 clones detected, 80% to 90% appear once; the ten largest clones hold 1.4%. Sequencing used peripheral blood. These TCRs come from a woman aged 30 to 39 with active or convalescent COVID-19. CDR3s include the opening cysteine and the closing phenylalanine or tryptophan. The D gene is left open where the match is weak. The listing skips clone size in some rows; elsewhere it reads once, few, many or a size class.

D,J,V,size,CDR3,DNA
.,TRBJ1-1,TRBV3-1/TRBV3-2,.,CASSHRQLQNTEAFF,TGTGCCAGCAGCCATCGACAGCTGCAGAACACTGAAGCTTTCTTT
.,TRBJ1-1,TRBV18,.,CASSPPKGVGPNTEAFF,TGTGCCAGCTCACCACCTAAGGGCGTGGGGCCGAACACTGAAGCTTTCTTT
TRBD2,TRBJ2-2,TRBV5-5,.,CASRTSGTSGGAGAGELFF,TGTGCCAGCAGAACCTCCGGGACTAGCGGGGGGGCAGGAGCCGGGGAGCTGTTTTTT
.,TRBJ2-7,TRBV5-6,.,CASSLTIYEQYF,TGTGCCAGCAGCTTGACTATCTACGAGCAGTACTTC
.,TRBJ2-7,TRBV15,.,CATSRILALKSEGEQYF,TGTGCCACCAGCAGAATCCTAGCCCTCAAATCGGAGGGCGAGCAGTACTTC
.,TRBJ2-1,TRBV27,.,CASSLRTDNEQFF,TGTGCCAGCAGTTTAAGGACAGACAATGAGCAGTTCTTC
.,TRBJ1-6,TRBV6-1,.,CASREVGDGSPLHF,TGTGCCAGCAGGGAAGTAGGAGACGGCTCACCCCTCCACTTT
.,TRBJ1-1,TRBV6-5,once,CASGQQGNTEAFF,TGTGCCAGCGGGCAACAGGGGAACACTGAAGCTTTCTTT
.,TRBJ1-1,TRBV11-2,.,CASSYGGTEAFF,TGTGCCAGCAGCTACGGCGGCACTGAAGCTTTCTTT
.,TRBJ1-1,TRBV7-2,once,CASSTPMQVGSF,TGTGCCAGCAGCACCCCTATGCAGGTGGGCAGTTTT
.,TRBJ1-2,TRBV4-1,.,CASSQNPGALYGYTF,TGCGCCAGCAGCCAAAATCCAGGGGCCCTCTATGGCTACACCTTC
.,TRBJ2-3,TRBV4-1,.,CASSQASSTDTQYF,TGCGCCAGCAGCCAAGCATCAAGCACAGATACGCAGTATTTT
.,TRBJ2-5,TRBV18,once,CASSHGPAGETQYF,TGTGCCAGCTCGCATGGACCGGCGGGGGAGACCCAGTACTTC
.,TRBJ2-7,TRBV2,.,CASALSRGYEQYF,TGTGCCAGCGCCTTGAGCAGGGGATACGAGCAGTACTTC
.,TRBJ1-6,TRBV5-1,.,CASSLQTDSPLHF,TGCGCCAGCAGCTTACAGACAGATTCACCCCTCCACTTT
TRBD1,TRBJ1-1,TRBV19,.,CASTPGQGFTEAFF,TGTGCCAGTACCCCGGGACAGGGATTTACTGAAGCTTTCTTT
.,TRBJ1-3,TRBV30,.,CAWSPDSRRAIYF,TGTGCCTGGAGTCCTGACAGTCGGAGGGCCATATATTTT
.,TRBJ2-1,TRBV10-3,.,CAISESGHQGRNEQFF,TGTGCCATCAGTGAGTCCGGGCATCAGGGTCGGAATGAGCAGTTCTTC
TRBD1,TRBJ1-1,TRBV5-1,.,CASNLGQGLATEAFF,TGCGCCAGCAACCTCGGACAGGGGTTAGCCACTGAAGCTTTCTTT
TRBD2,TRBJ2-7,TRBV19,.,CASSIGGGEQYF,TGTGCCAGTAGTATCGGGGGGGGCGAGCAGTACTTC
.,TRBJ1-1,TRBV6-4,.,CASSAVRTEAFF,TGTGCCAGCAGTGCCGTGCGGACTGAAGCTTTCTTT
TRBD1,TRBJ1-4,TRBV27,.,CASRRTGMREKLFF,TGTGCCAGCAGACGGACAGGGATGAGAGAAAAACTGTTTTTT
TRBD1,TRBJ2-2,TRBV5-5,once,CASSLVQGANTGELFF,TGTGCCAGCAGCTTGGTACAGGGGGCGAACACCGGGGAGCTGTTTTTT
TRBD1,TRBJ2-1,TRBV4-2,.,CASSQERTGNEQFF,TGTGCCAGCAGCCAAGAACGGACAGGCAATGAGCAGTTCTTC
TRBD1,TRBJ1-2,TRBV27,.,CASSLGQNNYGYTF,TGTGCCAGCAGTTTGGGACAGAATAACTATGGCTACACCTTC
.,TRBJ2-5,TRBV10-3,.,CAISESTGYPTNQETQYF,TGTGCCATCAGTGAGTCGACGGGGTACCCAACCAACCAAGAGACCCAGTACTTC
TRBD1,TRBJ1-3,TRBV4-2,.,CASSQGDRDSGNTIYF,TGTGCCAGCAGCCAAGGGGACAGGGACTCTGGAAACACCATATATTTT
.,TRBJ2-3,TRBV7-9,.,CASSLESSTTDTQYF,TGTGCCAGCAGCTTAGAGTCTAGCACCACAGATACGCAGTATTTT
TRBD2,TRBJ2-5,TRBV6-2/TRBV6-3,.,CASSRTSGGGQETQYF,TGTGCCAGCAGCAGGACTAGCGGGGGTGGTCAAGAGACCCAGTACTTC
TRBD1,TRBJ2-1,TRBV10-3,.,CAAESGTGNNEQFF,TGTGCCGCCGAATCCGGGACAGGGAACAATGAGCAGTTCTTC
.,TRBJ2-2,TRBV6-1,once,CASSEVDRDTGELFF,TGTGCCAGCAGTGAGGTGGACAGAGACACCGGGGAGCTGTTTTTT
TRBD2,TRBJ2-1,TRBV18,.,CASSRGTSDSNEQFF,TGTGCCAGCTCCAGGGGGACTAGCGATTCCAATGAGCAGTTCTTC
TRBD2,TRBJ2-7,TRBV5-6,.,CASSPSIEGLAGVPYEQYF,TGTGCCAGCAGTCCTAGCATCGAAGGACTAGCGGGAGTCCCCTACGAGCAGTACTTC
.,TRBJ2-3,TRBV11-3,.,CASRGQGTDTQYF,TGTGCCAGCCGAGGTCAGGGGACAGATACGCAGTATTTT
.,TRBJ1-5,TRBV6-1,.,CASSEAAQLNQPQHF,TGTGCCAGCAGTGAAGCTGCACAGCTCAATCAGCCCCAGCATTTT
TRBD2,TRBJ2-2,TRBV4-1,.,CASSKTSGGASGELFF,TGCGCCAGCAGCAAAACAAGCGGGGGGGCTTCCGGGGAGCTGTTTTTT
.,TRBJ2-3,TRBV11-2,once,CASSPTLSTDTQYF,TGTGCCAGCAGCCCGACACTTAGCACAGATACGCAGTATTTT
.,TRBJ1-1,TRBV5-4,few,CASSLEEGLNTEAFF,TGTGCCAGCAGCTTGGAGGAGGGGTTGAACACTGAAGCTTTCTTT
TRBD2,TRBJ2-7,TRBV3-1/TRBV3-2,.,CASSKRLAGLYEQYF,TGTGCCAGCAGCAAGCGACTAGCGGGGCTCTACGAGCAGTACTTC
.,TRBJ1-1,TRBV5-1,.,CASSYGQNTEAFF,TGCGCCAGCAGCTATGGACAGAACACTGAAGCTTTCTTT
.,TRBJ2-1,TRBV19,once,CASSGGSSYNEQFF,TGTGCCAGTAGTGGGGGCAGCTCCTACAATGAGCAGTTCTTC
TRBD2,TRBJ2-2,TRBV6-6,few,CASCSGGANTGELFF,TGTGCCAGCTGTAGCGGGGGAGCGAACACCGGGGAGCTGTTTTTT
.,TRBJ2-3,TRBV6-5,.,CASRQTDTQYF,TGTGCCAGCAGACAGACAGATACGCAGTATTTT
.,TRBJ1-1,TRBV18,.,CASSTGGENTEAFF,TGTGCCAGCTCGACCGGGGGAGAGAACACTGAAGCTTTCTTT
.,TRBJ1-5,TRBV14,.,CASSPTGNQPQHF,TGTGCCAGCAGCCCAACAGGTAATCAGCCCCAGCATTTT
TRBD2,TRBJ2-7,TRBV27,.,CASSRGTRGYEQYF,TGTGCCAGCTCGAGGGGGACTAGGGGCTACGAGCAGTACTTC
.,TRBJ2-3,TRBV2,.,CASKLIETDTQYF,TGTGCCAGCAAATTGATCGAGACAGATACGCAGTATTTT
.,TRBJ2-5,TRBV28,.,CASRQDTQETQYF,TGTGCCAGCAGGCAGGATACCCAAGAGACCCAGTACTTC
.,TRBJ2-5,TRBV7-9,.,CASSFSPELQYF,TGTGCCAGCAGCTTCTCTCCGGAGCTCCAGTACTTC
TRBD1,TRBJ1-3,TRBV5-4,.,CASSLRQGTGGNTIYF,TGTGCCAGCAGCTTGAGACAGGGGACTGGTGGAAACACCATATATTTT
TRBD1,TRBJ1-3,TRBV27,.,CASSPLSPGQGSSGNTIYF,TGTGCCAGCAGCCCCCTATCCCCGGGACAGGGGAGCTCTGGAAACACCATATATTTT
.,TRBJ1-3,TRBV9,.,CASSVDPGNSGNTIYF,TGTGCCAGCAGCGTAGACCCGGGGAACTCTGGAAACACCATATATTTT
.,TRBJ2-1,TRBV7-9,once,CASSFRQGGSYNEQFF,TGTGCCAGCAGCTTCCGCCAGGGGGGCTCCTACAATGAGCAGTTCTTC